This T cell receptor (beta chain) was retrieved from a study of shared clonotypes between healthy human individuals. The CDR3 extends over 12 amino acids. CDR1 SGHVS and CDR2 FQNEAQ come from the germline V gene. V was clipped by 6 bases and J by 6 bases; unmatched bases: 2. With respect to this clone: Its antigen is not known.

Naive CD8 isolation took CD45RO-negative cells positively selected for CCR7 and excluded terminally differentiated effector memory CD45RA+ cells. Study-level results: Incomplete sequencing of sorted subsets was indicated by rarefaction despite large depth. Represented genetic and exposure-history diversity was restricted by having few donors.

Sequencing was performed with immunoSEQ multiplex PCR; in TCRdb, only in-frame clones are kept and a portion is missing. The table has millions of clones, about 92% seen once. V gene TRBV7-8 combines with J gene TRBJ2-1; 7 nucleotides align to TRBD2. The clonotype was recovered from a young man in good health. Some clones in this sample may be carry-over from other donors' samples. The sample comprised naive CD8+ T cells from PBMCs. CDR3 coding DNA: TGTGCCAGCAGTGGCGGGAGCAATGAGCAGTTCTTC. Its protein product is CASSGGSNEQFF.